This T cell receptor beta chain was sequenced in a study of blood T cell repertoires in COVID-19. Study in general: Researchers got acute and convalescent COVID-19 samples from the United States, Italy and Spain. The cDNA or gDNA used as material had been derived from T cells, B-cell-depleted T cells, or PBMCs.

The authors' processing: It was from reference gene primer amplification that nucleated cell counts were estimated. TCRdb's table, derived via immunoSEQ multiplex PCR, lists solely in-frame clones and lacks some. V, J and clone size are those of that table, while D and trimming were read from the DNA. The data hold 150,000 to 200,000 clones, with approximately 80% observed a single time. The V end lost 3 bases, the J end lost 0 bases, and 12 bases lay between the germline ends. CDR1 and CDR2 from the germline V gene are MNHEY and SVGAGI. This CDR3 is 16 amino acids long. The sequence was obtained from a woman older than 75 with acute or convalescent COVID-19. The V and J genes are TRBV6-5 and TRBJ1-3, with a tentative D call TRBD1 (5 bases). Sequencing input: peripheral blood. The CDR3 DNA follows: TGTGCCAGCAGTTATCCCCCAGACAGCTCTGGAAACACCATATATTTT. Translating gives CASSYPPDSSGNTIYF.